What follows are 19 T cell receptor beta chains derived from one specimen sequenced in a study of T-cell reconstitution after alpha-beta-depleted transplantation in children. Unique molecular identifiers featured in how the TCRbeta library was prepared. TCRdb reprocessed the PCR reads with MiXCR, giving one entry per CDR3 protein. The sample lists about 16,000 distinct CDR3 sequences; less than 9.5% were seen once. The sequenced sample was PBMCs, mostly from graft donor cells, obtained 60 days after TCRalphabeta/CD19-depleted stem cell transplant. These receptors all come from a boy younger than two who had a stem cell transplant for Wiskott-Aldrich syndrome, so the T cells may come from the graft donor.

CDR3: CASSPVPASTDTQYF. The CDR3 DNA reads as TGTGCCAGCTCACCTGTTCCAGCGAGCACAGATACGCAGTATTTT. This sequence joins TRBV18 and TRBJ2-3; D gene unclear. V was shortened by 3 bases and J by 0 bases, with 10 bases between the two germline ends. The V gene's germline CDR1 is KGHSH and CDR2 LQKENI. CDR3 size: 15 residues. Combining the CDR3 with reference TRBV18 and TRBJ2-3 gives the whole variable domain NAGVMQNPRHLVRRRGQEARLRCSPMKGHSHVYWYRQLPEEGLKFMVYLQKENIIDESGMPKERFSAEFPKEGPSILRIQQVVRGDSAAYFCASSPVPASTDTQYFGPGTRLTVL.

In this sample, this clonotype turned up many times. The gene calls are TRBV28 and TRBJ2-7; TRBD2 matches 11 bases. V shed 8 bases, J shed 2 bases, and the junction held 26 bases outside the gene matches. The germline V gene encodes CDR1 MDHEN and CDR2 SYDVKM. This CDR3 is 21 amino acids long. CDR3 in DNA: TGTGCCAGCCCCCTCGGGGGTTCTAGCGGGAGGTCGATTCCAGAACCCTACGAGCAGTACTTC. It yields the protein CASPLGGSSGRSIPEPYEQYF.

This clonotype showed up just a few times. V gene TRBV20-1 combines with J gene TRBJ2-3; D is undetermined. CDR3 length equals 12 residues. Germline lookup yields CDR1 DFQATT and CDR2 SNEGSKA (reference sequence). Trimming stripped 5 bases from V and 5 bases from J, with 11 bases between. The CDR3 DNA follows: TGCAGTGCTGGCACCTACAAAGATACGCAGTATTTT. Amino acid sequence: CSAGTYKDTQYF.

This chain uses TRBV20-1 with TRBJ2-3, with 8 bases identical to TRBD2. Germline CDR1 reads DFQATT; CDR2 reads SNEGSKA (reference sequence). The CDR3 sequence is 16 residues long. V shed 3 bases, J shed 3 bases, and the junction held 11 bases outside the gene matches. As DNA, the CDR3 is TGCAGTGCTAGGACAATAGCGGGATACGGGACAGATACGCAGTATTTT. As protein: CSARTIAGYGTDTQYF.

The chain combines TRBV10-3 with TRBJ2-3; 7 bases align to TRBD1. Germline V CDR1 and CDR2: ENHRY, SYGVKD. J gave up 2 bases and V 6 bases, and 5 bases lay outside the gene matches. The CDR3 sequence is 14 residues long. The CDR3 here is CAISPGTATDTQYF. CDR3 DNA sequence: TGTGCCATCAGCCCCGGGACAGCCACAGATACGCAGTATTTT.

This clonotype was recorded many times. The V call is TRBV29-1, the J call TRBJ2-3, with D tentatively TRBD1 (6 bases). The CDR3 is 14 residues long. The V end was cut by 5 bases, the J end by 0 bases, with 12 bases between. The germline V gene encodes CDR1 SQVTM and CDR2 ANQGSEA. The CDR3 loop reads CSVLDSTSTDTQYF. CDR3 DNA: TGCAGCGTTTTGGACAGTACTAGCACAGATACGCAGTATTTT.

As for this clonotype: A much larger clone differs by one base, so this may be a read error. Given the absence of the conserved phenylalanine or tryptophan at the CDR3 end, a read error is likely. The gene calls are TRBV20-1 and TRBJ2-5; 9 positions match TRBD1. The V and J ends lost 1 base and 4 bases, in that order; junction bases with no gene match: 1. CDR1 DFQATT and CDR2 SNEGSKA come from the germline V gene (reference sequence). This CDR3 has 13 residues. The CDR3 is CSARGTGVETQYL. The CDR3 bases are TGCAGTGCTAGAGGGACAGGGGTAGAGACCCAGTACCTC.

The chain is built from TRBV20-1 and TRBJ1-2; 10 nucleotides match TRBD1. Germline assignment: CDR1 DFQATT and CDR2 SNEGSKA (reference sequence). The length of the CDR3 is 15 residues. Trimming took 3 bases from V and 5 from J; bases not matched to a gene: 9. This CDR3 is CSARKRQGAIYGYTF. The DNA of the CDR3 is TGCAGTGCTAGGAAGCGACAGGGGGCAATTTATGGCTACACCTTC.

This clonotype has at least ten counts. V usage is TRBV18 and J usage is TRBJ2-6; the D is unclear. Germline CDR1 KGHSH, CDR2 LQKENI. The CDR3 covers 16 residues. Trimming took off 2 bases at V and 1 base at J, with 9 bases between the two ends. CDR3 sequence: CASSPVGFSGANVLTF. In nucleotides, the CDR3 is TGTGCCAGCTCACCAGTCGGTTTTTCTGGGGCCAACGTCCTGACTTTC.

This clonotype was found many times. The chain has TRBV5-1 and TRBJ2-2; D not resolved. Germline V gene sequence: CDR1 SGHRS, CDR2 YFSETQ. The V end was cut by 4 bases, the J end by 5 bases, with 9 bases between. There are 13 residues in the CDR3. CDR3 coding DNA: TGCGCCAGCAGCATAACAGCGACCGGGGAGCTGTTTTTT. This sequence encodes CASSITATGELFF.

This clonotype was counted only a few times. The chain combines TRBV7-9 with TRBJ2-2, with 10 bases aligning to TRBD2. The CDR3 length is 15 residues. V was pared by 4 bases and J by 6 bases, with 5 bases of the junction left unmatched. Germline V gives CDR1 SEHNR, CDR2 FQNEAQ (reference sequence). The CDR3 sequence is CASSSSGSWPGELFF. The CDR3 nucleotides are TGTGCCAGCAGCTCTAGCGGGAGCTGGCCCGGGGAGCTGTTTTTT.

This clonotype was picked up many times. CDR3 amino acids: CASSQVPSGRYEQYF. The CDR3 nucleotides are TGTGCCAGCAGCCAAGTACCTAGCGGGAGGTACGAGCAGTACTTC. The gene calls are TRBV3-1 and TRBJ2-7, with TRBD2 identical over 11 bases. This CDR3 is 15 amino acids long. Germline CDR1 LGHDT, CDR2 YNNKEL (reference sequence). J gave up 4 bases and V 1 base, and 3 bases lay outside the gene matches.

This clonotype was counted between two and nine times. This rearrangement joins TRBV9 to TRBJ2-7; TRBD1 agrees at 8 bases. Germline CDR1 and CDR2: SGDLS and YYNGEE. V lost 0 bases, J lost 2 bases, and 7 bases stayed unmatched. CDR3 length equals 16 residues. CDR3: CASSVDPGQDPYEQYF. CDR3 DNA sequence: TGTGCCAGCAGCGTAGACCCGGGACAGGATCCCTACGAGCAGTACTTC.

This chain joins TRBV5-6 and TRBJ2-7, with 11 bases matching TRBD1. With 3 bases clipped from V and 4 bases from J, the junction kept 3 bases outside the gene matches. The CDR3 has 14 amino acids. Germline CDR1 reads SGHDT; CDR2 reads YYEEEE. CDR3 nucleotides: TGTGCCAGCAGCTGGGGACAGGGGGTTTACGAGCAGTACTTC. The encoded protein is CASSWGQGVYEQYF.

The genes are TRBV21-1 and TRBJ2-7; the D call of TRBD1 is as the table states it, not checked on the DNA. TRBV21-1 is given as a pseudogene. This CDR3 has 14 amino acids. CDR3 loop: CASRRQGCIYEQYF. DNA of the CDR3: TGTGCCAGCAGACGACAGGGGTGTATCTACGAGCAGTACTTC.

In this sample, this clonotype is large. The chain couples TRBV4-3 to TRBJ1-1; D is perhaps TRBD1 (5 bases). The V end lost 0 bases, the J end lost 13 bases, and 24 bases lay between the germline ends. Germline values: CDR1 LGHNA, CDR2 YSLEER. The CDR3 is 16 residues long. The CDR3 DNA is TGCGCCAGCAGCCAAGATCTAGGGTTCCGGACACAAAAAGGTTTCTTT. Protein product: CASSQDLGFRTQKGFF.

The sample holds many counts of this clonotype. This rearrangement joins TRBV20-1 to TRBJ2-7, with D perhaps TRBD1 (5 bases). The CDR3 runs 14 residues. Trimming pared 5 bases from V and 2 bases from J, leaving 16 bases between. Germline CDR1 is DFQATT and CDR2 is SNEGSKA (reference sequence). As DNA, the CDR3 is TGCAGTGCTCTCTCCGACAGAGCAACCTACGAGCAGTACTTC. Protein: CSALSDRATYEQYF.

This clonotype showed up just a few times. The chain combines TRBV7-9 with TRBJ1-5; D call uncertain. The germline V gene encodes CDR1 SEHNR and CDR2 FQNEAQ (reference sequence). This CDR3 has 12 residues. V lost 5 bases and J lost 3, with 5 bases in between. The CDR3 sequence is CASSDFNQPQHF. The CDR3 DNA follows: TGTGCCAGCAGCGATTTCAATCAGCCCCAGCATTTT.

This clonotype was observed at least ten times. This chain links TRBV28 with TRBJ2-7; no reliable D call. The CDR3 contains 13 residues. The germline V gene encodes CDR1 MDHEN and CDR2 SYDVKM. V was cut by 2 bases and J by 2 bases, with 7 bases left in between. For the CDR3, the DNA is TGTGCCAGCAGTTTAGGTCCGGCCTACGAGCAGTACTTC. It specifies CASSLGPAYEQYF.